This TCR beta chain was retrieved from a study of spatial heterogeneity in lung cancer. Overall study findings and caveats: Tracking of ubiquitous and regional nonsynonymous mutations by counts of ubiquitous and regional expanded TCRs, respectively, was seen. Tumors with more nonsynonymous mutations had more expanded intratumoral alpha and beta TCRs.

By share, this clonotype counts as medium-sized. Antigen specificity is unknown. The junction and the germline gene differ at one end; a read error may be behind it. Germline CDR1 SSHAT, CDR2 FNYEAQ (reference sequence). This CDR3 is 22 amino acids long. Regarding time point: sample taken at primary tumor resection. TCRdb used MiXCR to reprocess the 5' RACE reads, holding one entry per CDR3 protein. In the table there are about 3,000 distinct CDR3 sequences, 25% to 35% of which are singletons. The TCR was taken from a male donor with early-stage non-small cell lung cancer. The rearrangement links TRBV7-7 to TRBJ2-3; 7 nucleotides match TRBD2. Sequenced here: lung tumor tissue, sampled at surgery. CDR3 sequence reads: CASSLPGLGPFTPGGSTDTQYF. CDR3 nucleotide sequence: TGTGCTAGCAGCTTACCAGGACTAGGCCCCTTCACCCCGGGGGGTAGCACAGATACGCAGTATTTT. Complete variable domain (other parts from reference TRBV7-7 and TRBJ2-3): GAGVSQSPRYKVTKRGQDVTLRCDPISSHATLYWYQQALGQGPEFLTYFNYEAQPDKSGLPSDRFSAERPEGSISTLTIQRTEQRDSAMYRCASSLPGLGPFTPGGSTDTQYFGPGTRLTVL.